The present T cell receptor beta chain was sequenced within a study of blood T cell repertoires in COVID-19. The data were produced by immunoSEQ multiplex PCR, yet TCRdb's version contains in-frame clones alone and is incomplete. The sample records 250,000 to 350,000 clones, around 90% being singletons. This clone showed up just a few times. V was trimmed by 6 bases and J by 1 base, leaving 10 bases between them. This CDR3 has 15 amino acids. CDR1 is MRHNA, CDR2 SNTAGT, per germline. Material: PBMCs or T cells enriched from blood (not recorded which). The V call is TRBV6-4, the J call TRBJ1-6, with D possibly matching TRBD1 (6 bases). The origin of this receptor is a woman under 30 with acute COVID-19. The CDR3 is CASSTTGSYNSPLHF. In nucleotides, the CDR3 is TGTGCCAGCAGCACTACAGGGTCCTATAATTCACCCCTCCACTTT.